This TCR beta chain comes out of a study of CD8+ T cells in alopecia areata. In the study overall: For the treated group, dosing was oral tofacitinib at 5 to 10 mg twice daily.

cDNA prepared by RNA extraction and subsequent reverse transcription served as the template for sequencing. The data were produced by immunoSEQ multiplex PCR, yet TCRdb's version contains in-frame clones alone and is incomplete. The sample lists some 120,000 clones, roughly 55% occurring once. V was cut by 3 bases and J by 5 bases, with 10 bases left in between. CDR1 and CDR2 from the germline V gene are KGHSH and LQKENI. The CDR3 has 14 amino acids. Described treatment: oral pan-JAK inhibitor, 5-10 mg twice daily. J is TRBJ1-4 and V is TRBV18; perhaps TRBD1 as D (6 bases). The sample was CD4+ T cells sorted from blood, taken at week 4, from a patient treated with tofacitinib. The receptor was isolated from a human donor with alopecia areata. CDR3: CASSPDSGNEKLFF. DNA of the CDR3: TGTGCCAGCTCACCGGACAGTGGGAATGAAAAACTGTTTTTT. The whole variable domain, filled in from reference TRBV18 and TRBJ1-4, reads NAGVMQNPRHLVRRRGQEARLRCSPMKGHSHVYWYRQLPEEGLKFMVYLQKENIIDESGMPKERFSAEFPKEGPSILRIQQVVRGDSAAYFCASSPDSGNEKLFFGSGTQLSVL.